These T cell receptor beta chains were read from a single sample in a study of shared clonotypes between healthy human individuals. Produced via immunoSEQ multiplex PCR; TCRdb's table is partial and in-frame only. Of approximately 95,000 clones listed, 67% are singletons. The sequencing input was memory CD8+ T cells sorted from blood. The receptors were gathered from a man younger than 40 in good health. Both conserved end residues are part of each CDR3. Each record gives: V gene, clone size, D gene, J gene, CDR3 DNA, CDR3 protein. A D gene is named only where the DNA matches it firmly. Expanded clones are given a class, and other clones once, few, many or no size at all.

v_gene: TRBV13
abundance: -
d_gene: -
j_gene: TRBJ1-2
CDR3nt: TGTGCCAGCAGCCTACGGGGCAGGGACGGAGGCTACACCTTC
CDR3aa: CASSLRGRDGGYTF

v_gene: TRBV4-1
abundance: -
d_gene: -
j_gene: TRBJ2-3
CDR3nt: TGCGCCAGCAGCCAAGTGGGTCGGGCCCGTGGGGTAGATACGCAGTATTTT
CDR3aa: CASSQVGRARGVDTQYF

v_gene: TRBV6-1
abundance: once
d_gene: -
j_gene: TRBJ2-7
CDR3nt: TGTGCCAGCAGTGCAAGATACTACGAGCAGTACTTC
CDR3aa: CASSARYYEQYF

v_gene: TRBV9
abundance: -
d_gene: -
j_gene: TRBJ2-3
CDR3nt: TGTGCCAGCAGTCGGATAGACACAGATACGCAGTATTTT
CDR3aa: CASSRIDTDTQYF

v_gene: TRBV9
abundance: -
d_gene: -
j_gene: TRBJ2-5
CDR3nt: TGTGCCAGCAGCCTACAGGGCACCCGTCAAGAGACCCAGTACTTC
CDR3aa: CASSLQGTRQETQYF

v_gene: TRBV7-9
abundance: few
d_gene: -
j_gene: TRBJ1-2
CDR3nt: TGTGCCAGCAGCCCCCGGGCTTCGGGAGCACTCTATGGCTACACCTTC
CDR3aa: CASSPRASGALYGYTF

v_gene: TRBV18
abundance: few
d_gene: -
j_gene: TRBJ1-5
CDR3nt: TGTGCCAGCTCATCCAACATAGGCAATCAGCCCCAGCATTTT
CDR3aa: CASSSNIGNQPQHF

v_gene: TRBV7-9
abundance: -
d_gene: TRBD2
j_gene: TRBJ2-3
CDR3nt: TGTGCCAGCAGATGGTCTAGCGGGAGGGCTGGAAGGACAGATACGCAGTATTTT
CDR3aa: CASRWSSGRAGRTDTQYF

v_gene: TRBV29-1
abundance: -
d_gene: TRBD1
j_gene: TRBJ2-2
CDR3nt: TGCAGCGTCGGGACACAGGGGGCTTATACCGGGGAGCTGTTTTTT
CDR3aa: CSVGTQGAYTGELFF

v_gene: TRBV14
abundance: few
d_gene: -
j_gene: TRBJ2-7
CDR3nt: TGTGCCAGCAGCCAAGAAAGGGGGGGCAGCAACTACGAGCAGTACTTC
CDR3aa: CASSQERGGSNYEQYF

v_gene: TRBV5-1
abundance: -
d_gene: -
j_gene: TRBJ1-3
CDR3nt: TGCGCCAGCAGCTTTGGTCAAACAGGGTTGGCAGGAAACACCATATATTTT
CDR3aa: CASSFGQTGLAGNTIYF

v_gene: TRBV6-5
abundance: few
d_gene: -
j_gene: TRBJ1-4
CDR3nt: TGTGCCAGCAGTTCGGACTCGAATGAAAAACTGTTTTTT
CDR3aa: CASSSDSNEKLFF

v_gene: TRBV7-8
abundance: -
d_gene: TRBD1
j_gene: TRBJ2-7
CDR3nt: TGTGCCAGCAGCCAAAGGGGACAGACCTACGAGCAGTACTTC
CDR3aa: CASSQRGQTYEQYF

v_gene: TRBV28
abundance: once
d_gene: -
j_gene: TRBJ1-1
CDR3nt: TGTGCCAGCAGCCCAATGAACACTGAAGCTTTCTTT
CDR3aa: CASSPMNTEAFF

v_gene: TRBV5-1
abundance: -
d_gene: TRBD2
j_gene: TRBJ2-1
CDR3nt: TGCGCCAGCAGCGCCCAGACTAGCGGGAGGAGCTCCTACAATGAGCAGTTCTTC
CDR3aa: CASSAQTSGRSSYNEQFF

v_gene: TRBV4-1
abundance: -
d_gene: TRBD2
j_gene: TRBJ2-1
CDR3nt: TGCGCCAGCAGCCCCGGGACTAGCGGGTACAATGAGCAGTTCTTC
CDR3aa: CASSPGTSGYNEQFF

v_gene: TRBV5-1
abundance: -
d_gene: -
j_gene: TRBJ2-1
CDR3nt: TGCGCCAGCAGCCTGGACAGTTACAATGAGCAGTTCTTC
CDR3aa: CASSLDSYNEQFF

v_gene: TRBV7-9
abundance: once
d_gene: -
j_gene: TRBJ2-7
CDR3nt: TGTGCCAGCAGCCTACCGAACTTTGATGGACTGAACTTC
CDR3aa: CASSLPNFDGLNF

v_gene: TRBV11-2
abundance: -
d_gene: TRBD1
j_gene: TRBJ2-7
CDR3nt: TGTGCCAGCAGCACGGGGACAGGGTCACGGGAGCAGTACTTC
CDR3aa: CASSTGTGSREQYF

v_gene: TRBV28
abundance: -
d_gene: TRBD2
j_gene: TRBJ2-7
CDR3nt: TGTGCCAGCAGTTTATATATCCCACAGGGACTAGTTTACGAGCAGTACTTC
CDR3aa: CASSLYIPQGLVYEQYF

v_gene: TRBV7-8
abundance: -
d_gene: TRBD1
j_gene: TRBJ2-7
CDR3nt: TGTGCCAGCAGCCCCCGGACAGGGTACTCTGACGAGCAGTACTTC
CDR3aa: CASSPRTGYSDEQYF

v_gene: TRBV29-1
abundance: few
d_gene: -
j_gene: TRBJ2-7
CDR3nt: TGCAGCGTTGTCAGGGTGGGTTCCTACGAGCAGTACTTC
CDR3aa: CSVVRVGSYEQYF

v_gene: TRBV27
abundance: -
d_gene: -
j_gene: TRBJ1-2
CDR3nt: TGTGCCAGCAGCTCGCAAAGAGCCGGCTATGGCTACACCTTC
CDR3aa: CASSSQRAGYGYTF

v_gene: TRBV29-1
abundance: -
d_gene: TRBD1
j_gene: TRBJ2-7
CDR3nt: TGCAGCGTTGTCTTGGTCGGACAGGGGGCAGGGCAGTACTTC
CDR3aa: CSVVLVGQGAGQYF

v_gene: TRBV28
abundance: -
d_gene: -
j_gene: TRBJ2-1
CDR3nt: TGTGCCAGCAGTACTCGGGACCGAGCCCTAAGCTCCTACAATGAGCAGTTCTTC
CDR3aa: CASSTRDRALSSYNEQFF

v_gene: TRBV9
abundance: -
d_gene: TRBD2
j_gene: TRBJ2-1
CDR3nt: TGTGCCAGCAGCGTAGGGGGAGGGAGGCCCTACAATGAGCAGTTCTTC
CDR3aa: CASSVGGGRPYNEQFF

v_gene: TRBV5-6
abundance: -
d_gene: -
j_gene: TRBJ1-5
CDR3nt: TGTGCCAGCAGCTTGGGAGAACTTAGCAATCAGCCCCAGCATTTT
CDR3aa: CASSLGELSNQPQHF

v_gene: TRBV7-9
abundance: many
d_gene: TRBD2
j_gene: TRBJ2-7
CDR3nt: TGTGCCAGCAGCTTAGAGGCGGGAGGTGCCTACGAGCAGTACTTC
CDR3aa: CASSLEAGGAYEQYF

v_gene: TRBV14
abundance: -
d_gene: -
j_gene: TRBJ2-7
CDR3nt: TGTGCCAGCAGTCTTTCACGGGAGTTTTACGAGCAGTACTTC
CDR3aa: CASSLSREFYEQYF

v_gene: TRBV27
abundance: -
d_gene: TRBD1
j_gene: TRBJ2-7
CDR3nt: TGTGCCAGCAGTTTACAGAACCGACAGGGGGACTACGAGCAGTACTTC
CDR3aa: CASSLQNRQGDYEQYF

v_gene: TRBV5-1
abundance: -
d_gene: -
j_gene: TRBJ2-1
CDR3nt: TGCGCCAGCAGCTTGGTGGGGGAGCCCTACAATGAGCAGTTCTTC
CDR3aa: CASSLVGEPYNEQFF

v_gene: TRBV4-1
abundance: once
d_gene: TRBD2
j_gene: TRBJ2-7
CDR3nt: TGCGCCAGCAGCCAACTAGCGGGACGTTCCTACGAGCAGTACTTC
CDR3aa: CASSQLAGRSYEQYF

v_gene: TRBV6-1
abundance: -
d_gene: -
j_gene: TRBJ2-6
CDR3nt: TGTGCCAGCGGGGGGATCTCTGGGGCCAACGTCCTGACTTTC
CDR3aa: CASGGISGANVLTF

v_gene: TRBV19
abundance: once
d_gene: -
j_gene: TRBJ2-1
CDR3nt: TGTGCCAGTAGTAGGAGGGGCCGAGGTGGGGTTGGGAATGAGCAGTTCTTC
CDR3aa: CASSRRGRGGVGNEQFF

v_gene: TRBV6-5
abundance: -
d_gene: TRBD2
j_gene: TRBJ2-2
CDR3nt: TGTGCCAGCAGTTACGAGCGGGAGAGCACCGGGGAGCTGTTTTTT
CDR3aa: CASSYERESTGELFF

v_gene: TRBV2
abundance: few
d_gene: TRBD1
j_gene: TRBJ1-5
CDR3nt: TGTGCCAGCAGTTTCGACAGGGGCAATCAGCCCCAGCATTTT
CDR3aa: CASSFDRGNQPQHF

v_gene: TRBV4-3
abundance: -
d_gene: TRBD1
j_gene: TRBJ1-5
CDR3nt: TGCGCCAGCAGCCCCGACAGGGCCCGGGCAAATCAGCCCCAGCATTTT
CDR3aa: CASSPDRARANQPQHF

v_gene: TRBV6-1
abundance: -
d_gene: TRBD1
j_gene: TRBJ2-3
CDR3nt: TGTGCCAGTATAAGGGACAGAAACACAGATACGCAGTATTTT
CDR3aa: CASIRDRNTDTQYF

v_gene: TRBV5-1
abundance: -
d_gene: -
j_gene: TRBJ2-1
CDR3nt: TGCGCCAGCAGCTTGGCCAGGGAGCAGTTCTTC
CDR3aa: CASSLAREQFF

v_gene: TRBV6-6
abundance: -
d_gene: -
j_gene: TRBJ2-1
CDR3nt: TGTGCCAGCAGTATGAGCGGAGGAGAGGGGGGCGAGCAGTTCTTC
CDR3aa: CASSMSGGEGGEQFF

v_gene: TRBV19
abundance: -
d_gene: TRBD2
j_gene: TRBJ2-7
CDR3nt: TGTGCCAGTAGTGCATCTAGCGGTTCCCCCTACGAGCAGTACTTC
CDR3aa: CASSASSGSPYEQYF

v_gene: TRBV27
abundance: -
d_gene: TRBD1
j_gene: TRBJ1-1
CDR3nt: TGTGCCAGCAGTTTACAGGGGGGGAACACTGAAGCTTTCTTT
CDR3aa: CASSLQGGNTEAFF

v_gene: TRBV6-1
abundance: -
d_gene: -
j_gene: TRBJ2-4
CDR3nt: TGTGCCAGCAGTGAAGCGAGTATTATAGTGAGGGGATACAAAAACATTCAGTACTTC
CDR3aa: CASSEASIIVRGYKNIQYF

v_gene: TRBV4-1
abundance: -
d_gene: TRBD2
j_gene: TRBJ2-3
CDR3nt: TGCGCCAGCAGCTACGCCGGGACTACCACAGATACGCAGTATTTT
CDR3aa: CASSYAGTTTDTQYF

v_gene: TRBV5-4
abundance: -
d_gene: TRBD2
j_gene: TRBJ2-1
CDR3nt: TGTGCCAGCAGCCCTTTTGAGGGACTAGCGGAACACAATGAGCAGTTCTTC
CDR3aa: CASSPFEGLAEHNEQFF

v_gene: TRBV2
abundance: few
d_gene: TRBD1
j_gene: TRBJ1-1
CDR3nt: TGTGCCAGCAGACCACAGGGGACCATCTCCCCTGAAGCTTTCTTT
CDR3aa: CASRPQGTISPEAFF

v_gene: TRBV7-8
abundance: -
d_gene: TRBD2
j_gene: TRBJ2-3
CDR3nt: TGTGCCAGCAGCTTAGTTCGGCCTAGCGGGAGGGCCAGGAGAGATACGCAGTATTTT
CDR3aa: CASSLVRPSGRARRDTQYF

v_gene: TRBV4-2
abundance: many
d_gene: TRBD2
j_gene: TRBJ2-7
CDR3nt: TGTGCCAGCAGCCAAGCACTAGCGGGAGGCTACGAGCAGTACTTC
CDR3aa: CASSQALAGGYEQYF

v_gene: TRBV29-1
abundance: -
d_gene: TRBD1
j_gene: TRBJ2-2
CDR3nt: TGCAGCGGATGGACAGGGTTTGCCGGGGAGCTGTTTTTT
CDR3aa: CSGWTGFAGELFF

v_gene: TRBV28
abundance: -
d_gene: -
j_gene: TRBJ2-7
CDR3nt: TGTGCCTGCCGGGATCGCTCCTACGAGCAGTACTTC
CDR3aa: CACRDRSYEQYF

v_gene: TRBV9
abundance: -
d_gene: TRBD1
j_gene: TRBJ2-3
CDR3nt: TGTGCCAGCAGCGGACCCGGGACAGGGGGTTCAGATACGCAGTATTTT
CDR3aa: CASSGPGTGGSDTQYF

v_gene: TRBV28
abundance: -
d_gene: -
j_gene: TRBJ1-1
CDR3nt: TGTGCCAGCAGGGACGCAACCACTGAAGCTTTCTTT
CDR3aa: CASRDATTEAFF

v_gene: TRBV28
abundance: -
d_gene: -
j_gene: TRBJ2-4
CDR3nt: TGTGCCAGCAGTCCGAGGATAGCCAAAAACATTCAGTACTTC
CDR3aa: CASSPRIAKNIQYF